The TCR beta chain under discussion was sequenced for a study of control samples from healthy donors and cancer patients. Produced via immunoSEQ multiplex PCR; TCRdb's table is partial and in-frame only. The sample yields some 150,000 clones, about nine tenths seen once. The CDR3 has 14 residues. Germline assignment: CDR1 MNHEY and CDR2 SVGAGI. Trimming took 8 bases from V and 7 from J, leaving 15 bases between them. V gene TRBV6-5 combines with J gene TRBJ1-6, with D unclear. Sequencing was performed on blood. This TCR derives from a young man in good health. For the CDR3, the DNA is TGTGCCAGCGGGGAGGAACTCGGGAATTCACCCCTCCACTTT. It is translated as CASGEELGNSPLHF.